Below are 14 T cell receptor beta chains sequenced from a single sample in a study of cytomegalovirus exposure and HLA in healthy donors. This PCR relied on a set of 60 Vbeta primers and 13 Jbeta primers. The table came from immunoSEQ multiplex PCR; TCRdb's copy has only in-frame clones and leaves some out. Among 90,000 to 140,000 clones listed, about four fifths were seen once. Material for sequencing was PBMCs. The receptors come from a man between 25 and 39 years old in good health and CMV-seronegative.

The rearrangement uses TRBV7-9 and TRBJ2-7; 7 nucleotides match TRBD1. Germline V CDR1 and CDR2: SEHNR, FQNEAQ (reference sequence). Losses at the gene ends were 4 bases for V and 4 bases for J; bases not matched to a gene: 7. There are 14 residues in the CDR3. Here the CDR3 DNA reads TGTGCCAGCAGCTCAGACCGACAGGGATACGAGCAGTACTTC. This translates into CASSSDRQGYEQYF.

The genes are TRBV28 and TRBJ2-2, with TRBD1 identical over 9 bases. Germline CDR1 MDHEN, CDR2 SYDVKM. The CDR3 consists of 14 residues. The V gene end was trimmed by 5 bases and the J gene end by 6 bases; junction bases not matched to a gene: 4. In DNA form, the CDR3 reads TGTGCCAGCAGTAGTGGACAGGGGTCCGGGGAGCTGTTTTTT. It specifies CASSSGQGSGELFF.

J is TRBJ1-4 and V is TRBV4-3; D is uncertain. The CDR3 is 17 amino acids. CDR1 is LGHNA, CDR2 YSLEER, per germline. Trimming left V 1 base short and J 3 bases short, with 15 bases between. The CDR3 spells CASSQGAVFQANEKLFF. CDR3 in DNA: TGCGCCAGCAGCCAAGGGGCAGTATTTCAAGCTAATGAAAAACTGTTTTTT.

The V and J genes are TRBV9 and TRBJ2-3; D remains unclear. The germline CDR1 and CDR2 sequences are SGDLS and YYNGEE. Trimming removed 0 bases at V and 2 bases at J, with 4 bases between. The CDR3 length is 13 residues. This CDR3 reads CASSVAVTDTQYF. The CDR3 coding sequence is TGTGCCAGCAGCGTAGCGGTCACAGATACGCAGTATTTT.

The rearrangement joins TRBV10-3 to TRBJ2-5; 8 bases line up with TRBD1. The CDR3 is 17 amino acids. V was pared by 0 bases and J by 4 bases, with 10 bases of the junction left unmatched. Germline V gene sequence: CDR1 ENHRY, CDR2 SYGVKD. Written as DNA, the CDR3 is TGTGCCATCAGTGAGTCTAAAGGACAGGGTAACGCAGAGACCCAGTACTTC. Translation gives CAISESKGQGNAETQYF.

This chain joins TRBV5-4 and TRBJ2-5, with D tentatively TRBD1 (6 bases). Germline V gene sequence: CDR1 SGHNT, CDR2 YYREEE (reference sequence). The CDR3 consists of 15 residues. The V end was cut by 1 base, the J end by 0 bases, with 10 bases between. The CDR3 region is CASSLNRQDQETQYF. Here the CDR3 DNA reads TGTGCCAGCAGCTTGAACCGACAGGACCAAGAGACCCAGTACTTC.

This clone was seen once. The chain uses TRBV7-2 and TRBJ1-1; TRBD1 aligns across 9 bases. Germline V lookup: CDR1 SGHTA, CDR2 FQGNSA. The CDR3 consists of 15 residues. V dropped 5 bases and J dropped 4; count of bases not matched to a gene: 8. This CDR3 reads CASSLRTGVVTEAFF. Here the CDR3 DNA reads TGTGCCAGCAGCCTAAGGACAGGGGTAGTCACTGAAGCTTTCTTT.

Points on this clone: An end of the junction differs from the germline gene, which may be a read error. The chain recombines TRBV29-1 with TRBJ1-1; 8 nucleotides line up with TRBD1. The germline gives CDR1 SQVTM, CDR2 ANQGSEA. This CDR3 spans 13 amino acids. CDR3 amino acids: CSVDRQGNSEAFF. The CDR3 coding sequence is TGCAGCGTTGACCGACAGGGGAACAGTGAAGCTTTCTTT.

This chain uses TRBV19 with TRBJ1-1; D unresolved. CDR3 length: 13 residues. Germline V CDR1 and CDR2: LNHDA, SQIVND (reference sequence). The V and J ends lost 0 bases and 1 base respectively, with 3 bases between them. The DNA of the CDR3 is TGTGCCAGTAGTATAGAGAGGAACACTGAAGCTTTCTTT. This sequence encodes CASSIERNTEAFF.

This rearrangement joins TRBV4-1 to TRBJ2-3, with unresolved D. The CDR3 consists of 15 residues. CDR1 MGHRA and CDR2 YSYEKL come from the germline V gene. V lost 4 bases to trimming and J lost 2 bases, with 13 bases between them. The CDR3 bases are TGCGCCAGCAGCCCCGCTGGCTTTCACACAGATACGCAGTATTTT. It translates to CASSPAGFHTDTQYF.

The rearrangement uses TRBV7-8 and TRBJ1-1; no clear D gene. Germline CDR1 is SGHVS and CDR2 is FQNEAQ. V shed 6 bases and J shed 0 bases, with 20 bases lying between them. The CDR3 spans 17 residues. CDR3 sequence (DNA): TGTGCCAGCAGGGGTCTTGGCGGGGATCGGGTGAACACTGAAGCTTTCTTT. Protein product: CASRGLGGDRVNTEAFF.

The chain uses TRBV10-1 and TRBJ2-3; D may be TRBD1 (5 bases). Trimming took 6 bases from V and 6 from J, leaving 13 bases between them. CDR3 size: 13 residues. Germline loops: CDR1 WNHNN, CDR2 SYGVQD (reference sequence). This CDR3 is CASSAQVRDTQYF. DNA of the CDR3: TGCGCCAGCAGCGCACAGGTCAGGGATACGCAGTATTTT.

The chain links TRBV5-1 to TRBJ2-7, with 7 bases aligning to TRBD1. The ends lost 4 bases at V and 5 bases at J; junction bases unmatched: 12. Germline loops: CDR1 SGHRS, CDR2 YFSETQ. The CDR3 extends over 15 amino acids. CDR3 protein: CASSAWDSEVNEQYF. CDR3 nucleotide sequence: TGCGCCAGCAGCGCCTGGGACAGCGAGGTCAACGAGCAGTACTTC.

The chain links TRBV6-5 to TRBJ2-7, with D possibly being TRBD1 (6 bases). Germline V gene sequence: CDR1 MNHEY, CDR2 SVGAGI. CDR3 length equals 14 residues. Trimming removed 6 bases at V and 4 bases at J, with 16 bases between. CDR3 sequence reads: CASREQGRGYEQYF. CDR3 in DNA: TGTGCCAGCAGAGAACAGGGAAGGGGTTACGAGCAGTACTTC.